This is a list of T cell receptor beta chains from one sample in a study of blood T cell repertoires in COVID-19. The protocol was immunoSEQ multiplex PCR, while the TCRdb copy is restricted to in-frame clones and leaves out a portion. The sample carries some 150,000 clones, approximately 80% recorded once. What was sequenced was peripheral blood. These receptors were collected from a human donor with acute or convalescent COVID-19. The donor label of this sample is uncertain. CDR3s include the opening cysteine and the closing phenylalanine or tryptophan. The order of the fields is CDR3 DNA, CDR3 protein, D gene, V gene, clone size, J gene. A D gene is named only where the DNA matches it firmly. Where a row states a size, it is once, few, many or the class of an expanded clone; other rows omit it.

TGTGCCAGCAGAGCCACAGGGCCGGGGGGCTACACCTTC | CASRATGPGGYTF | - | TRBV2 | - | TRBJ1-2
TGTGCCAGCACCCGGACAGGGGGCTATGGCTACACCTTC | CASTRTGGYGYTF | TRBD1 | TRBV6-5 | - | TRBJ1-2
TGTGCCAGCAGCCCCCGACAGGGGGTGAGAAATGGAAACACCATATATTTT | CASSPRQGVRNGNTIYF | TRBD1 | TRBV7-6 | - | TRBJ1-3
TGTGCCTGGGACAGCAGCAATCAGCCCCAGCATTTT | CAWDSSNQPQHF | - | TRBV30 | - | TRBJ1-5
TGTGCCAGCAGCGTCTCCCCCGGGGGCAATCAGCCCCAGCATTTT | CASSVSPGGNQPQHF | - | TRBV9 | - | TRBJ1-5
TGTGCCAGCAGCCCCCGTATCTCGGCGGTAGTGACCGGGGAGCTGTTTTTT | CASSPRISAVVTGELFF | - | TRBV9 | - | TRBJ2-2
TGTGCCAGCATCAAACTAGCGGGGGGAATACAAGAGACCCAGTACTTC | CASIKLAGGIQETQYF | TRBD2 | TRBV28 | few | TRBJ2-5
TGTGCCAGCAGCTACTCCCAGGGGGTAAGAGCTGGAAACACCATATATTTT | CASSYSQGVRAGNTIYF | TRBD1 | TRBV7-9 | - | TRBJ1-3
TGTGCCTGGAGTGTACCGGGTTTGGACAGCACGGCCTACACCTTC | CAWSVPGLDSTAYTF | - | TRBV30 | - | TRBJ1-2
TGTGCCAGCAGCTTGCCTAGCGGGGGGGCGGTCGAGCAGTTCTTC | CASSLPSGGAVEQFF | TRBD2 | TRBV11-2 | - | TRBJ2-1
TGTGCCAGTAGTATAACCAGCTCCTACAATGAGCAGTTCTTC | CASSITSSYNEQFF | - | TRBV19 | - | TRBJ2-1
TGTGCCAGTAGTGCGCCGACAGGGAAGAGAACTGAAGCTTTCTTT | CASSAPTGKRTEAFF | TRBD1 | TRBV19 | - | TRBJ1-1
TGCAGTGCTAGTCCGGGACAGGGTCCCTACGAGCAGTACTTC | CSASPGQGPYEQYF | TRBD1 | TRBV20-1 | - | TRBJ2-7
TGTGCCAGCAGCCCGAAAGGCGGCCCAAGCAATCAGCCCCAGCATTTT | CASSPKGGPSNQPQHF | - | TRBV5-5 | once | TRBJ1-5
TGTGCCAGCACCACCTGGACAGGGGGCTCCTACGAGCAGTACTTC | CASTTWTGGSYEQYF | TRBD1 | TRBV27 | few | TRBJ2-7
TGTGCCAGCAGCCCGTCCGGCAGGGGCTTCGACACTGAAGCTTTCTTT | CASSPSGRGFDTEAFF | - | TRBV7-9 | - | TRBJ1-1
TGTGCCAGCAGCCTAAGACAGGGGACTGAAGCTTTCTTT | CASSLRQGTEAFF | TRBD1 | TRBV3-1/TRBV3-2 | - | TRBJ1-1
TGTGCCATCAGTGAGTCCAACATCCCGGGGCAGTTCTTC | CAISESNIPGQFF | - | TRBV10-3 | - | TRBJ2-1
TGTGCCATCAGTGAGTCCGACAGGGCAGGGGATAGCAATCAGCCCCAGCATTTT | CAISESDRAGDSNQPQHF | TRBD1 | TRBV10-3 | - | TRBJ1-5
TGTGCCACCAGCAGAGATAGGGGCTGGAGTCAGCCCCAGCATTTT | CATSRDRGWSQPQHF | - | TRBV15 | - | TRBJ1-5
TGTGCCAGCAGCCAAGATGCCGGCGGCTATGGCTACACCTTC | CASSQDAGGYGYTF | - | TRBV3-1/TRBV3-2 | once | TRBJ1-2
TGTGCCAGCAGCTTAGCGGGACTAGCGGGGGGAAGGACCGGGGAGCTGTTTTTT | CASSLAGLAGGRTGELFF | TRBD2 | TRBV7-8 | - | TRBJ2-2
TGTGCCTGGTCGGGACAGGGGTTTGCTCAGCCCCAGCATTTT | CAWSGQGFAQPQHF | TRBD1 | TRBV30 | - | TRBJ1-5
TGTGCCAGCAGCCGACAGGGGAACACTGAAGCTTTCTTT | CASSRQGNTEAFF | TRBD1 | TRBV6-5 | - | TRBJ1-1
TGTGCCAGCAGCGCTTCCGGGACAGGGAGGGGCGGGGAGCTGTTTTTT | CASSASGTGRGGELFF | TRBD1 | TRBV5-4 | - | TRBJ2-2
TGCGCCAGCAGCTTGTACGGGAGCCTGGGCACTGAAGCTTTCTTT | CASSLYGSLGTEAFF | - | TRBV5-1 | - | TRBJ1-1
TGTGCCACCAGCAGAGGACAGGATAAAAACATTCAGTACTTC | CATSRGQDKNIQYF | - | TRBV15 | - | TRBJ2-4
TGTGCCAGCAGCCAAGACCCAGGGGTAACTGAAGCTTTCTTT | CASSQDPGVTEAFF | - | TRBV3-1/TRBV3-2 | - | TRBJ1-1
TGTGCCAGCAGCCCGGCCGGACTGGTGGAGCAGTACTTC | CASSPAGLVEQYF | - | TRBV5-6 | - | TRBJ2-7
TGCGCCAGCAGCCAATTCTCCCACGGGGGGGACGATACGCAGTATTTT | CASSQFSHGGDDTQYF | TRBD2 | TRBV4-1 | - | TRBJ2-3
TGTGCCAGCAGCCCGGGTGGTGGCGAGCAGTACTTC | CASSPGGGEQYF | - | TRBV11-2 | many | TRBJ2-7
TGTGCCAGCAGCTCGTACAGGGGGCTTGGTCAGCCCCAGCATTTT | CASSSYRGLGQPQHF | TRBD1 | TRBV5-6 | - | TRBJ1-5
TGTGCCAGCAGCCAAGCAACAGGGGGCTCCCGACGGAACACTGAAGCTTTCTTT | CASSQATGGSRRNTEAFF | TRBD1 | TRBV3-1/TRBV3-2 | - | TRBJ1-1
TGTGCCAGTAGCCCCCACAGTATGAACACTGAAGCTTTCTTT | CASSPHSMNTEAFF | - | TRBV19 | - | TRBJ1-1
TGTGCCAGCAGATCTTCCGGGATAGACTACGAGCAGTACTTC | CASRSSGIDYEQYF | - | TRBV6-5 | - | TRBJ2-7
TGCAGCGTTGAAGTCACCTGGAGGGCCACAGATACGCAGTATTTT | CSVEVTWRATDTQYF | - | TRBV29-1 | - | TRBJ2-3
TGTGCCAGCGGCCTCGGGGAGACCCAGTACTTC | CASGLGETQYF | - | TRBV3-1/TRBV3-2 | - | TRBJ2-5
TGTGCCAGTAGTCCGGACAGGGGGCCGTCTGGAAACACCATATATTTT | CASSPDRGPSGNTIYF | TRBD1 | TRBV19 | - | TRBJ1-3
TGTGCCAGCAGCGTAGGGGAGGAATTAGGGTCCTACGAGCAGTACTTC | CASSVGEELGSYEQYF | - | TRBV9 | - | TRBJ2-7
TGCGCCAGCAGCACTGGGGGAGGTGGCACTGAAGCTTTCTTT | CASSTGGGGTEAFF | - | TRBV5-1 | few | TRBJ1-1
TGTGCCAGCAGCTTAAACGGGGACACCAGGAACAATGAGCAGTTCTTC | CASSLNGDTRNNEQFF | - | TRBV7-3 | - | TRBJ2-1
TGTGCCAGCAGCTTGGGGACAGGGAACTATGGCTACACCTTC | CASSLGTGNYGYTF | TRBD1 | TRBV11-2 | - | TRBJ1-2
TGTGCCAGCAGCCTGGGGGGGGGAGGTGGCTACACCTTC | CASSLGGGGGYTF | - | TRBV27 | - | TRBJ1-2
TGTGCCAGCAGTTACAGCGAAAAACTGTTTTTT | CASSYSEKLFF | - | TRBV2 | - | TRBJ1-4
TGTGCCAGCAGTGACACTAGCGGGGCAGATACGCAGTATTTT | CASSDTSGADTQYF | TRBD2 | TRBV6-4 | - | TRBJ2-3
TGTGCCAGCAGTTTTCCGACAGGGCGACAGCCCCAGCATTTT | CASSFPTGRQPQHF | TRBD1 | TRBV6-6 | - | TRBJ1-5
TGCGCCAGCAGCCAAGGGACGTGGGGGGGGACTGAAGCTTTCTTT | CASSQGTWGGTEAFF | - | TRBV4-1 | - | TRBJ1-1
TGCAGCGTGGGACAGGGCGGCTCTGGAAACACCATATATTTT | CSVGQGGSGNTIYF | TRBD1 | TRBV29-1 | - | TRBJ1-3
TGTGCCAGCACCGATCCCCCAGGCTCTTATAATTCACCCCTCCACTTT | CASTDPPGSYNSPLHF | - | TRBV7-2 | once | TRBJ1-6
TGTGCCTGGAGTGCAGGGGCTGAGACCCAGTACTTC | CAWSAGAETQYF | - | TRBV30 | - | TRBJ2-5
TGTGCCAGCAGTTTAACCGGGGGAACCTACAATGAGCAGTTCTTC | CASSLTGGTYNEQFF | - | TRBV27 | - | TRBJ2-1